The 26 T cell receptor beta chains listed next were all sequenced from one sample in a study of Graves' ophthalmopathy and Graves' hyperthyroidism (dated by TCRdb to 2016 to 2019). This sample was sequenced with an Illumina HiSeq 2000. For repertoire sequencing, the TCR beta CDR3 regions were amplified from RNA transcripts. HTBI primers and the Qiagen OneStep RT-PCR kit were used in a first-round RT-PCR, which was followed by a second-round multiplex PCR, size selection and purification. In TCRdb, the public reads were trimmed at Q25 with fastp and aligned with MiXCR, with productive beta chains retained. Every entry covers one CDR3 protein and lists the most common genes and DNA from its rows. This sample lists hundreds of thousands of distinct CDR3 sequences; about 21% were detected once. The biggest ten clones account for roughly 3% of the sample. Sequences were obtained from peripheral blood. The receptors derive from a woman aged 18 to 35 with stable Graves' hyperthyroidism. Donor details come from another sample of the same person, matched by shared clones.

This rearrangement joins TRBV12-3 or TRBV12-4 to TRBJ2-5; D is undetermined. This CDR3 has 13 residues. V lost 5 bases and J 2 bases, leaving 9 bases between the germline ends. CDR3 residues: CASSVTEQETQYF. The CDR3, as DNA: TGTGCCAGCAGTGTAACAGAGCAAGAGACCCAGTACTTC.

This clonotype was detected ten times or more. This sequence joins TRBV28 and TRBJ1-1; D remains ambiguous. V shed 2 bases and J shed 4 bases, with 11 bases lying between them. The CDR3 is 14 amino acids. Germline V CDR1 and CDR2: MDHEN, SYDVKM. Here the CDR3 reads CASSLSLLVTEAFF. As DNA, the CDR3 is TGTGCCAGCAGTTTAAGCCTACTAGTCACTGAAGCTTTCTTT.

The genes are TRBV20-1 and TRBJ1-5; D gene uncertain. The germline V and J ends were trimmed by 0 bases and 0 bases, with 9 bases remaining between them. CDR1 is DFQATT and CDR2 is SNEGSKA in the germline V gene (reference sequence). This CDR3 comprises 15 residues. Here the CDR3 reads CSARDRQYSNQPQHF. The CDR3 DNA reads TGCAGTGCTAGAGATAGGCAGTATAGCAATCAGCCCCAGCATTTT.

At least ten counts were recorded for this clonotype. The chain links TRBV5-4 to TRBJ2-5; D remains ambiguous. V was trimmed by 0 bases and J by 2 bases, leaving 11 bases between them. Germline lookup yields CDR1 SGHNT and CDR2 YYREEE (reference sequence). This CDR3 is built from 15 residues. The chain's CDR3 is CASSLAGFGQETQYF. CDR3 DNA: TGTGCCAGCAGCTTGGCCGGGTTCGGGCAAGAGACCCAGTACTTC.

Notes on this clonotype: A much larger clone lies one base from this, so it may be a read error. The chain employs TRBV10-3 and TRBJ2-7; unclear D gene. The CDR3 length is 13 residues. V was trimmed by 7 bases and J by 2 bases, leaving 12 bases between them. Per the germline V gene, CDR1 is ENHRY and CDR2 is SYGVKD. DNA for the CDR3: TGTGCCATCAAGCATAAAAGTGCCTACGAGCAGTACTTC. Protein: CAIKHKSAYEQYF.

This clonotype was seen at least ten times. The chain recombines TRBV18 with TRBJ1-1, with a tentative D call TRBD1 (5 bases). This CDR3 contains 13 residues. Trimming cost V 8 bases and J 3 bases, with 13 bases left between them. From germline, CDR1 is KGHSH and CDR2 LQKENI. Here the CDR3 DNA reads TGTGCCAGCAGTCCCCGGGGGGACACTGAAGCTTTCTTT. Translating it yields CASSPRGDTEAFF. Combining the CDR3 with reference TRBV18 and TRBJ1-1 gives the whole variable domain NAGVMQNPRHLVRRRGQEARLRCSPMKGHSHVYWYRQLPEEGLKFMVYLQKENIIDESGMPKERFSAEFPKEGPSILRIQQVVRGDSAAYFCASSPRGDTEAFFGQGTRLTVV.

This clonotype was detected many times. V gene TRBV28 combines with J gene TRBJ1-3; D not certain. Germline V gene data show CDR1 as MDHEN and CDR2 as SYDVKM. CDR3 length equals 15 residues. V was shortened by 1 base and J by 0 bases, with 7 bases between the two germline ends. The CDR3 here is CASSLSPDSGNTIYF. Written as DNA, the CDR3 is TGTGCCAGCAGTTTATCCCCCGACTCTGGAAACACCATATATTTT.

This clonotype was observed at least ten times. This chain links TRBV4-3 with TRBJ2-7; D remains unclear. CDR1 and CDR2 (germline): LGHNA, YSLEER. This CDR3 spans 16 amino acids. V was pared by 1 base and J by 0 bases, with 13 bases between. This chain's CDR3 is CASSQVSAAPSYEQYF. The CDR3 DNA reads as TGCGCCAGCAGCCAAGTTTCGGCGGCTCCCTCCTACGAGCAGTACTTC.

This clonotype was counted at least ten times. V usage is TRBV2 and J usage is TRBJ2-7, with D maybe TRBD2 (9 bases). CDR1 and CDR2 from the germline V gene are SNHLY and FYNNEI. The CDR3 sequence is 15 residues long. The V and J ends lost 10 bases and 2 bases respectively, with 21 bases between them. The CDR3 coding sequence is TGTGCCACCGGACAGGGCGGGAGGGAAACCTACGAGCAGTACTTC. Translation gives CATGQGGRETYEQYF.

The table lists this clonotype with many counts. This chain joins TRBV30 and TRBJ1-2; D is unresolved. The CDR3 contains 13 residues. The V gene lost 2 bases and the J gene lost 4 bases, with 11 bases spanning the gap. Germline CDR1 is GTSNPN and CDR2 is SVGIG (reference sequence). The CDR3 DNA follows: TGTGCCTGGAGTTCGACGGGAGTCTATGGCTACACCTTC. Protein product: CAWSSTGVYGYTF.

This clonotype came up many times. V and J are TRBV20-1 and TRBJ2-5, with D unclear. Germline V CDR1 and CDR2: DFQATT, SNEGSKA (reference sequence). Trimming took 5 bases from V and 3 from J, leaving 10 bases between them. The CDR3 totals 12 residues. CDR3 DNA: TGCAGTGCTTACAACCCAGAAGAGACCCAGTACTTC. Protein sequence: CSAYNPEETQYF.

The genes are TRBV12-3 or TRBV12-4 and TRBJ2-5; D unresolved. Trimming removed 9 bases at V and 1 base at J, with 9 bases between. This CDR3 is 12 amino acids long. The CDR3 DNA sequence: TGTGCCAGTGCGGCCGTCCAAGAGACCCAGTACTTC. This codes for CASAAVQETQYF.

The chain links TRBV5-6 to TRBJ2-2; D possibly matches TRBD1 or TRBD2 (5 bases each). The CDR3 runs 16 residues. Trimming pared 2 bases from V and 3 bases from J, leaving 14 bases between. CDR1 and CDR2 (germline): SGHDT, YYEEEE. CDR3: CASSFSGRTHTGELFF. Here the CDR3 DNA reads TGTGCCAGCAGCTTTTCGGGACGGACTCACACCGGGGAGCTGTTTTTT.

This clonotype has at least ten counts. V and J are TRBV27 and TRBJ1-1, with a weak D call TRBD1 (5 bases). Trimming cost V 5 bases and J 0 bases, with 13 bases left between them. The CDR3 consists of 15 residues. In germline, CDR1 is MNHEY, CDR2 SMNVEV (reference sequence). CDR3 in amino acids: CASSPLQVMNTEAFF. In DNA, the CDR3 is TGTGCCAGCAGTCCCCTACAGGTTATGAACACTGAAGCTTTCTTT.

This clonotype showed up many times. J is TRBJ2-7 and V is TRBV7-8; either TRBD1 or TRBD2 may supply D (6 bases each). Trimming removed 3 bases at V and 3 bases at J, with 12 bases between. The V gene's germline CDR1 is SGHVS and CDR2 FQNEAQ. The CDR3 totals 14 residues. The CDR3 region is CASSFLGGLYEQYF. The CDR3 bases are TGTGCCAGCAGCTTTCTAGGGGGGCTCTACGAGCAGTACTTC. Using reference TRBV7-8 and TRBJ2-7 for the parts outside the CDR3, the full variable domain is GAGVSQSPRYKVAKRGQDVALRCDPISGHVSLFWYQQALGQGPEFLTYFQNEAQLDKSGLPSDRFFAERPEGSVSTLKIQRTQQEDSAVYLCASSFLGGLYEQYFGPGTRLTVT.

The table lists this clonotype with many counts. The rearrangement uses TRBV30 and TRBJ1-1, with D maybe TRBD1 (5 bases). CDR3 length: 11 residues. Germline V gives CDR1 GTSNPN, CDR2 SVGIG (reference sequence). Trimming pared 0 bases from V and 11 bases from J, leaving 10 bases between. The CDR3 DNA sequence: TGTGCCTGGAGTGTAATTGGGGGGGCTTTCTTT. Its translation is CAWSVIGGAFF. The full variable domain, its missing parts supplied by reference TRBV30 and TRBJ1-1, is SQTIHQWPATLVQPVGSPLSLECTVEGTSNPNLYWYRQAAGRGLQLLFYSVGIGQISSEVPQNLSASRPQDRQFILSSKKLLLSDSGFYLCAWSVIGGAFFGQGTRLTVV.

This clonotype was recorded many times. A junction boundary mismatches the germline segment, possibly from a read error. The CDR3 DNA reads TGTGCCACCAGCAGAGATCGGAGACTAAGAATTGACTTC. It is translated as CATSRDRRLRIDF. The rearrangement uses TRBV15 and TRBJ2-7; tentative D call: TRBD2 (5 bases). Germline V CDR1 and CDR2: LNHNV, YYDKDF (reference sequence). There are 13 residues in the CDR3.

This clonotype was seen a single time. The CDR3 region has the DNA TGCAGTGCTAGAGACGCCGCCTCGCCGATCTTCAATCAGCCCCAGCATTTT. Translation gives CSARDAASPIFNQPQHF. The rearrangement joins TRBV20-1 to TRBJ1-5; D is ambiguous. From germline, CDR1 is DFQATT and CDR2 SNEGSKA (reference sequence). This CDR3 spans 17 amino acids. V lost 0 bases, J lost 3 bases, and 18 bases lay in between.

V usage is TRBV6-1 and J usage is TRBJ2-5; perhaps TRBD1 as D (6 bases). Trimming stripped 0 bases from V and 7 bases from J, with 21 bases between. CDR3 size: 17 residues. Germline V CDR1 and CDR2: MNHNS, SASEGT. The CDR3 DNA reads TGTGCCAGCAGTGAAGCCAGGGGATGGGCCTCGCAGGGGACCCAGTACTTC. Translating it yields CASSEARGWASQGTQYF.

This clonotype was seen ten or more times. The chain uses TRBV7-2 and TRBJ2-7, with no clear D. Germline V gives CDR1 SGHTA, CDR2 FQGNSA. The ends were cut back, 0 bases at V and 6 bases at J, with 12 bases in the middle. This CDR3 is 14 amino acids long. The CDR3 region has the DNA TGTGCCAGCAGCTTAGCCCTAGGGTTCCTCGAGCAGTACTTC. It translates to CASSLALGFLEQYF.

This clonotype has a count of ten or more. V is TRBV27 and J is TRBJ2-2, with a possible D match to TRBD2 (5 bases). In germline, CDR1 is MNHEY, CDR2 SMNVEV (reference sequence). V shed 5 bases and J shed 3 bases, with 13 bases lying between them. The CDR3 consists of 15 residues. The CDR3 DNA reads TGTGCCAGCAGTCCGGTGGGGAGCTACACCGGGGAGCTGTTTTTT. Encoded protein: CASSPVGSYTGELFF.

Ten or more counts support this clonotype. The V gene is TRBV10-3, the J gene TRBJ1-2, with D maybe TRBD1 (6 bases). CDR3 length: 12 amino acids. Germline V gives CDR1 ENHRY, CDR2 SYGVKD. The V gene lost 7 bases and the J gene lost 5 bases, with 11 bases spanning the gap. As DNA, the CDR3 is TGTGCCATCAAGGGGGTTAGGTATGGCTACACCTTC. The encoded protein is CAIKGVRYGYTF.

This clonotype was found many times. The rearrangement links TRBV11-1 to TRBJ2-7, with 7 bases lining up with TRBD1. V shed 6 bases and J 1 base; nucleotides not matched to a gene: 12. The germline V gene encodes CDR1 SGHAT and CDR2 FQDESV (reference sequence). The CDR3 is 16 amino acids. The CDR3 here is CASSPQWTGPSYEQYF. In DNA, the CDR3 is TGTGCCAGCAGTCCCCAGTGGACAGGCCCGTCCTACGAGCAGTACTTC.

At least ten counts were recorded for this clonotype. The J gene is TRBJ1-5, the V gene TRBV12-3 or TRBV12-4; D is ambiguous. This CDR3 region has 15 residues. Trimming removed 3 bases from V and 6 bases from J, with 15 bases in between. The CDR3 DNA reads TGTGCCAGCAGTTTCCAGGACCTCGCAGGTCAGCCCCAGCATTTT. It yields the protein CASSFQDLAGQPQHF.

This clonotype has only a few counts. This chain joins TRBV6-5 and TRBJ2-5; 10 bases agree with TRBD1. Trimming cost V 2 bases and J 1 base; bases outside gene matches: 7. From germline, CDR1 is MNHEY and CDR2 SVGAGI. This CDR3 has 17 amino acids. The CDR3: CASSYRQGAPGQETQYF. The DNA for the CDR3 is TGTGCCAGCAGTTACAGACAGGGGGCGCCCGGCCAAGAGACCCAGTACTTC.

This clonotype was detected many times. The chain joins TRBV5-1 to TRBJ1-1; D is undetermined. This CDR3 is built from 15 residues. CDR1 is SGHRS, CDR2 YFSETQ, per germline. V was shortened by 4 bases and J by 1 base, with 14 bases between the two germline ends. Here the CDR3 reads CASSRTSGSNTEAFF. DNA for the CDR3: TGCGCCAGCAGCCGGACGTCGGGGTCGAACACTGAAGCTTTCTTT. Based on the CDR3 plus reference TRBV5-1 and TRBJ1-1, the full variable domain is KAGVTQTPRYLIKTRGQQVTLSCSPISGHRSVSWYQQTPGQGLQFLFEYFSETQRNKGNFPGRFSGRQFSNSRSEMNVSTLELGDSALYLCASSRTSGSNTEAFFGQGTRLTVV.